This record covers a single T cell receptor (beta chain). Antigen: not known. V dropped 5 bases and J dropped 13 bases, with 21 bases sitting between them. CDR1 and CDR2 from the germline V gene are SEHNR and FQNEAQ (reference sequence). The CDR3 covers 14 residues. TCRdb's table, derived via immunoSEQ multiplex PCR, lists solely in-frame clones and lacks some. The table has about 90,000 clones, about nine tenths seen once. These data belong to a study of graft-versus-host responses after intestinal transplantation. About the research overall: Once they had received anti-thymocyte globulin induction, all recipients took tacrolimus and steroids for around 3 years. Findings and caveats of the study: Some patients had graft-donor T cell macrochimerism. In their allografts, the ratios of graft-versus-host to host-versus-graft T cell clones were high. GvH clones were identified in recipient marrow, with some first appearing in ileum or blood. Early after transplant, HvG clones declined as circulating GvH clones peaked.

The clonotype originates from a human donor who received an intestinal transplant. The V and J genes are TRBV7-9 and TRBJ2-1; D gene ambiguous. The starting material was unstimulated CD4+ T cells sorted from spleen or lymph node cells, obtained before intestinal transplant. The CDR3, as DNA: TGTGCCAGCAGCGCGAGCGATTCCCTGGGGAAACAGTTCTTC. Its translation: CASSASDSLGKQFF.